This T cell receptor (beta chain) comes out of a study of T-cell memory formation after mild COVID-19. Study results and limitations: Largely, contracting CD4+ clones fell within CM and EM, and contracting CD8+ clones within EMRA. Clones that contracted from day 15 to 85 had balanced CD4/CD8; later expanders were CD4+ biased. Memory from before infection featured some responding clones, which suggests cross-reactive memory joined.

The V end lost 4 bases, the J end lost 3 bases, and 11 bases lay between the germline ends. The CDR3 spans 13 residues. Germline assignment: CDR1 SGHRS and CDR2 YFSETQ. This clonotype came up a few times. Its target is not known. Constant-segment primers were used for 5'RACE, and the resulting TCR alpha and TCR beta cDNA libraries carried sample barcodes and UMIs. TCRdb called the 5' RACE reads again in MiXCR, with one record for every CDR3 protein. The sample comprises 350,000 to 450,000 distinct CDR3 sequences, about 19% of which are singletons, and 7.5% to 9.5% rests with the top ten. Sequencing was carried out using PBMCs or a T cell subset sorted from them (not recorded which). This sequence joins TRBV5-1 and TRBJ2-7; D is perhaps TRBD2 (5 bases). This TCR came from an adult woman who had mild COVID-19 (a few samples of this study predate the infection). Cell type and time point are not known. CDR3 in amino acids: CASSLLRDYEQYF. The CDR3 nucleotides are TGCGCCAGCAGCCTTCTCCGGGACTACGAGCAGTACTTC.